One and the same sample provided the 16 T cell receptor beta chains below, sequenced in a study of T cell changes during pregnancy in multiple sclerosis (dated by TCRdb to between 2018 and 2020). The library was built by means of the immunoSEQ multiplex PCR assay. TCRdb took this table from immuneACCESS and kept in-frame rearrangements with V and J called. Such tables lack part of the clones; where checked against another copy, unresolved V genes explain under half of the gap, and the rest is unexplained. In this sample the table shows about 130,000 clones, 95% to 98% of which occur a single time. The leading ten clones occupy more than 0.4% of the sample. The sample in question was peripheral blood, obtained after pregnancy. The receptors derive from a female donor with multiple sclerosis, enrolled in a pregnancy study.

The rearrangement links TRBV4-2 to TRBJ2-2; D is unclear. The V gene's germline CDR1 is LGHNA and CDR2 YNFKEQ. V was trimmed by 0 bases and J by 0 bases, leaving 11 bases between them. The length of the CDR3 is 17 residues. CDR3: CASSQDRNRANTGELFF. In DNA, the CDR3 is TGTGCCAGCAGCCAAGATAGGAACAGAGCGAACACCGGGGAGCTGTTTTTT.

The CDR3 here is CASDYYTDTQYF. The DNA for the CDR3 is TGTGCCAGCGACTACTACACAGATACGCAGTATTTT. This rearrangement joins TRBV6-1 to TRBJ2-3; D might be TRBD2 (5 bases). There are 12 residues in the CDR3. The ends were cut back, 8 bases at V and 2 bases at J, with 8 bases in the middle. Germline V lookup: CDR1 MNHNS, CDR2 SASEGT.

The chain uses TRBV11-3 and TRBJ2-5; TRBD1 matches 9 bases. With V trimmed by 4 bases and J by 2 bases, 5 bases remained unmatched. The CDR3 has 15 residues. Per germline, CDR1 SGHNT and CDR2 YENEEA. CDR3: CASSSGTGRQETQYF. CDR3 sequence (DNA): TGTGCCAGCAGCTCCGGGACAGGGCGGCAAGAGACCCAGTACTTC. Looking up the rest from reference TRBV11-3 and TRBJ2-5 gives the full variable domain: EAGVVQSPRYKIIEKKQPVAFWCNPISGHNTLYWYLQNLGQGPELLIRYENEEAVDDSQLPKDRFSAERLKGVDSTLKIQPAELGDSAVYLCASSSGTGRQETQYFGPGTRLLVL.

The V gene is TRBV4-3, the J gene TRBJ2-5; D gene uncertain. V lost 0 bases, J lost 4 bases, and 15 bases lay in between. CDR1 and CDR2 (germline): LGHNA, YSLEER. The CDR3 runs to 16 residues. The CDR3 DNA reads TGCGCCAGCAGCCAAGATTCCCTTAGGAGAACAGAGACCCAGTACTTC. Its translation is CASSQDSLRRTETQYF.

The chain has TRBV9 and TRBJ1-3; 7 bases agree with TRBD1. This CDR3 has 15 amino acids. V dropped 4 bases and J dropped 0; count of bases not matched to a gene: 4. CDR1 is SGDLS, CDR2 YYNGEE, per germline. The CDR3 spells CASSPTGSSGNTIYF. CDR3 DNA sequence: TGTGCCAGCAGCCCGACAGGGAGCTCTGGAAACACCATATATTTT. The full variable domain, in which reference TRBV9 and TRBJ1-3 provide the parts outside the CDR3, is DSGVTQTPKHLITATGQRVTLRCSPRSGDLSVYWYQQSLDQGLQFLIQYYNGEERAKGNILERFSAQQFPDLHSELNLSSLELGDSALYFCASSPTGSSGNTIYFGEGSWLTVV.

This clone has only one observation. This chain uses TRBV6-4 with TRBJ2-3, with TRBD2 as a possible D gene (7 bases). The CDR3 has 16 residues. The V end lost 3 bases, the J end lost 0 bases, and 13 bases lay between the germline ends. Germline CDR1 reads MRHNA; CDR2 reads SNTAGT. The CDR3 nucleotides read TGTGCCAGCAGTGAGGGGGGGGGCGGAAGCACAGATACGCAGTATTTT. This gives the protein CASSEGGGGSTDTQYF.

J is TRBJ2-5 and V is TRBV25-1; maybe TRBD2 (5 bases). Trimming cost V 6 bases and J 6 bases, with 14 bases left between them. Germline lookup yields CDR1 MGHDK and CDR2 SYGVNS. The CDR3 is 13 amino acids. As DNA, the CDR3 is TGTGCCAGCAGAGGTGAGGGATCCCAGACCCAGTACTTC. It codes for CASRGEGSQTQYF.

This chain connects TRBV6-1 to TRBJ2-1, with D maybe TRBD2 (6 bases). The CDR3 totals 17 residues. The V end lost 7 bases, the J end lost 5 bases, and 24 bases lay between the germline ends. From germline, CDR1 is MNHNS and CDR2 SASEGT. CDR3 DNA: TGTGCCAGCACTGACGGGGGTTTCCAGACGAAAAACAATGAGCAGTTCTTC. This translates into CASTDGGFQTKNNEQFF.

In nucleotides, the CDR3 is TGTGCCAGCAGTATTAGGACTCAACAAGAGACCCAGTACTTC. It encodes CASSIRTQQETQYF. The chain combines TRBV2 with TRBJ2-5, with D perhaps matching TRBD2 (5 bases). V lost 5 bases and J 2 bases, leaving 12 bases between the germline ends. Germline V gives CDR1 SNHLY, CDR2 FYNNEI. CDR3 length: 14 amino acids.

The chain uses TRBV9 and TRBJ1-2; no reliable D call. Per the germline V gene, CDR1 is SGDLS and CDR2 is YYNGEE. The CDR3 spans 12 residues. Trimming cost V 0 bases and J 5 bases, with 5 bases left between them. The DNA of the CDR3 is TGTGCCAGCAGCGTAGACGGGTATGGCTACACCTTC. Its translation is CASSVDGYGYTF. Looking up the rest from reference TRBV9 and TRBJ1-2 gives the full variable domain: DSGVTQTPKHLITATGQRVTLRCSPRSGDLSVYWYQQSLDQGLQFLIQYYNGEERAKGNILERFSAQQFPDLHSELNLSSLELGDSALYFCASSVDGYGYTFGSGTRLTVV.

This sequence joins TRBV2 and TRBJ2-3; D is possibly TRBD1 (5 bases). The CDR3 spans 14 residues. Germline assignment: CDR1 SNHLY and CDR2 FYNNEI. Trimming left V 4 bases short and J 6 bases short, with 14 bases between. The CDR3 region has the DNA TGTGCCAGCAGTGTAAGACAGCACCAGGATACGCAGTATTTT. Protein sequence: CASSVRQHQDTQYF.

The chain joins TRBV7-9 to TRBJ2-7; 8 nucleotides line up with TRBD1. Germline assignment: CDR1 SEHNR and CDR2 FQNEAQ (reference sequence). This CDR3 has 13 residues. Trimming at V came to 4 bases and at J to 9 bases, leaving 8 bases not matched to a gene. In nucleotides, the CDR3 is TGTGCCAGCAGCTCCGAGGACAGGGTTACGCAGTACTTC. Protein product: CASSSEDRVTQYF.

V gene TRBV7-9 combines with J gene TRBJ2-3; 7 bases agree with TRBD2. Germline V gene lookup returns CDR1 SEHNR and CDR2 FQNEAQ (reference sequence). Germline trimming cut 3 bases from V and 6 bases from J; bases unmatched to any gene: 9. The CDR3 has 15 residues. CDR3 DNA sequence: TGTGCCAGCAGCTTTTCTAGCGGAGTCCCTGATACGCAGTATTTT. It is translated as CASSFSSGVPDTQYF.

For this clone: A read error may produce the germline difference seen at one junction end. This chain's CDR3 is CASSLVAGEGEQFF. CDR3 DNA sequence: TGTGCTAGCAGCTTAGTAGCGGGAGAGGGTGAGCAGTTCTTC. The chain couples TRBV7-7 to TRBJ2-1; 9 bases align to TRBD2. CDR3 length: 14 residues. Germline V gene sequence: CDR1 SSHAT, CDR2 FNYEAQ (reference sequence).

This chain's CDR3 is CASSLSSRSEQYF. Written as DNA, the CDR3 is TGTGCCAGCAGTTTAAGTTCTCGGTCCGAGCAGTACTTC. V usage is TRBV27 and J usage is TRBJ2-7; D gene uncertain. Germline loops: CDR1 MNHEY, CDR2 SMNVEV (reference sequence). V lost 2 bases to trimming and J lost 6 bases, with 11 bases between them. The CDR3 is 13 amino acids.

This CDR3 reads CASSPRYEGQGLRGTEAFF. In nucleotides, the CDR3 is TGCGCCAGCAGCCCTCGATACGAGGGACAGGGGCTCCGGGGGACTGAAGCTTTCTTT. The rearrangement uses TRBV5-1 and TRBJ1-1; 10 nucleotides match TRBD1. Trimming removed 4 bases from V and 5 bases from J; junction bases left unmatched: 20. Germline CDR1 reads SGHRS; CDR2 reads YFSETQ. This CDR3 has 19 residues.